This T cell receptor beta chain was obtained from a study of technical replicates of blood from a handful of donors. Data came from immunoSEQ multiplex PCR; TCRdb stores just in-frame clones and leaves some out. Among tens of thousands of clones listed, 92% were seen once. The CDR3 runs to 13 residues. From germline, CDR1 is GTSNPN and CDR2 SVGIG (reference sequence). The germline V and J ends were trimmed by 4 bases and 5 bases, with 14 bases remaining between them. The source of this sequence is a human donor in good health. This chain uses TRBV30 with TRBJ1-1; D call uncertain. The sequenced material came from T cells isolated from PBMCs. The CDR3 DNA reads TGTGCCTGGACTCAGGATTCGTTTACTGAAGCTTTCTTT. This gives the protein CAWTQDSFTEAFF.